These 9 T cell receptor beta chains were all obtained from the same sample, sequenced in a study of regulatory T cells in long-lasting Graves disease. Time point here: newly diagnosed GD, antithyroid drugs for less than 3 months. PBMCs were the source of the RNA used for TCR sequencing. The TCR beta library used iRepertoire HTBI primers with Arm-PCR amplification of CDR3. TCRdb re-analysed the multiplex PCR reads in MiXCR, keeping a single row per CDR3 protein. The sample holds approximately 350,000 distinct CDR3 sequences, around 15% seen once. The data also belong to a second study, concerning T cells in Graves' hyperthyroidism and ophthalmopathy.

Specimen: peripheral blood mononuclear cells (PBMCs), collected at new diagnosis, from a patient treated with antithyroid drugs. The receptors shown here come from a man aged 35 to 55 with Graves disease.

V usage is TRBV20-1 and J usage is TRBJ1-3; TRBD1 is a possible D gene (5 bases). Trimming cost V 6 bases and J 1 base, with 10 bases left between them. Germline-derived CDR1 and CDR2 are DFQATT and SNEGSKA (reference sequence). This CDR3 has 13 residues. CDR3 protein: CSAPRVSGNTIYF. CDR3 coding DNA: TGCAGTGCGCCCAGGGTATCTGGAAACACCATATATTTT.

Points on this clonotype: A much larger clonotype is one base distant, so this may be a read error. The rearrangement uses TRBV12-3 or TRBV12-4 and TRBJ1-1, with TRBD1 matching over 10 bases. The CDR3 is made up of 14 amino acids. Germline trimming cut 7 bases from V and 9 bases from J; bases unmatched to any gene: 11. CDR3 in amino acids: CASTPDRGFAKAFF. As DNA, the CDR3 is TGTGCCAGCACCCCGGACAGGGGGTTTGCTAAAGCTTTCTTT.

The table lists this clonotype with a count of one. DNA of the CDR3: TGTGCCAGCAGCCCACACGGCCAGGGGGCAGGGGGCTACACCTTC. Translated, it gives CASSPHGQGAGGYTF. The chain has TRBV28 and TRBJ1-2; 8 nucleotides align to TRBD1. Per germline, CDR1 MDHEN and CDR2 SYDVKM. The length of the CDR3 is 15 residues. The junction had 14 bases not matched to a gene; V was cut back by 6 bases and J by 8 bases.

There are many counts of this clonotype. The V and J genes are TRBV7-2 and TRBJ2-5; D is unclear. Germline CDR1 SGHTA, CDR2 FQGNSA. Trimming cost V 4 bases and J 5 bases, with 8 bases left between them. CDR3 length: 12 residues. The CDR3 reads CASSSTGETQYF. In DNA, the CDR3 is TGTGCCAGCAGCTCAACCGGGGAGACCCAGTACTTC. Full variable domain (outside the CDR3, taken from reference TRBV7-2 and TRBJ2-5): GAGVSQSPSNKVTEKGKDVELRCDPISGHTALYWYRQSLGQGLEFLIYFQGNSAPDKSGLPSDRFSAERTGGSVSTLTIQRTQQEDSAVYLCASSSTGETQYFGPGTRLLVL.

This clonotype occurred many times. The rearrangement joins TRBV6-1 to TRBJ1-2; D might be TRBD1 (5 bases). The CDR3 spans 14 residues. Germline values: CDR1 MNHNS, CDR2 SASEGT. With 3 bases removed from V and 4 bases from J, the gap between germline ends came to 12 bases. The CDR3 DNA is TGTGCCAGCAGTGACGTCGGGGCAGGCTATGGCTACACCTTC. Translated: CASSDVGAGYGYTF.

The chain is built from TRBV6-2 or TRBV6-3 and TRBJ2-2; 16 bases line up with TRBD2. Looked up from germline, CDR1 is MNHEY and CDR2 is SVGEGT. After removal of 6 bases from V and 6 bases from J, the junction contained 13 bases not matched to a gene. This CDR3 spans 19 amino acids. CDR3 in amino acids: CASSAIVGTSGGAPGELFF. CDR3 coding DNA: TGTGCCAGCAGCGCGATCGTCGGGACTAGCGGGGGGGCTCCCGGGGAGCTGTTTTTT.

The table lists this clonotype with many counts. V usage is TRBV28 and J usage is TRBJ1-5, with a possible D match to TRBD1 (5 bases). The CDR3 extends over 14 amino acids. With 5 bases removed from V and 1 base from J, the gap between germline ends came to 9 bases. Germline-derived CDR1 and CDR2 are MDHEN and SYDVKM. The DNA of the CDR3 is TGTGCCAGCAGTCGACGGGACAGCAATCAGCCCCAGCATTTT. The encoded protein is CASSRRDSNQPQHF. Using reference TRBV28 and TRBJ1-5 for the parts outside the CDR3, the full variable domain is DVKVTQSSRYLVKRTGEKVFLECVQDMDHENMFWYRQDPGLGLRLIYFSYDVKMKEKGDIPEGYSVSREKKERFSLILESASTNQTSMYLCASSRRDSNQPQHFGDGTRLSIL.

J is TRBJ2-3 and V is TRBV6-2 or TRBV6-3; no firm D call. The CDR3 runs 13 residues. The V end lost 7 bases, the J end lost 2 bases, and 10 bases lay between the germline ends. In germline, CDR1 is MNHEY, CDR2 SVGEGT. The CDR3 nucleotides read TGTGCCAGCATGGAGTTCTACACAGATACGCAGTATTTT. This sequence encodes CASMEFYTDTQYF.

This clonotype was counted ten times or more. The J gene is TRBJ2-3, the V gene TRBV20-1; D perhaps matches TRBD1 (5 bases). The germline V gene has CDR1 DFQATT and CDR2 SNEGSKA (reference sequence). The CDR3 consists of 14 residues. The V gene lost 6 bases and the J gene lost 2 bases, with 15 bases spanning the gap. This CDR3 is CSALEWGFTDTQYF. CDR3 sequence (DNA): TGCAGTGCCCTCGAGTGGGGCTTCACAGATACGCAGTATTTT.